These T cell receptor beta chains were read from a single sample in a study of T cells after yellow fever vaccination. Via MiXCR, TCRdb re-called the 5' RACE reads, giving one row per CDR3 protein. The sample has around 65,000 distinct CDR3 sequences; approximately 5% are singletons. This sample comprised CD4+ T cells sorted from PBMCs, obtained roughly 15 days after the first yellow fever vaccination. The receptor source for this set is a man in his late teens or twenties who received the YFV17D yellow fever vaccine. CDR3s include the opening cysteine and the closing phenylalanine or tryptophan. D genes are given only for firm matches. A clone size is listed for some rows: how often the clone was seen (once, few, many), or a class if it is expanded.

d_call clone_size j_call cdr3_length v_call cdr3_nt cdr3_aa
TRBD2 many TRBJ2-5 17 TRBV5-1 TGCGCCAGCAGCTCGGGACTAGCGGGGATGTACCAAGAGACCCAGTACTTC CASSSGLAGMYQETQYF
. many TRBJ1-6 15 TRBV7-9 TGTGCCAGCAGCAGAGAGGACGGGTTAAATTCACCCCTCCACTTT CASSREDGLNSPLHF
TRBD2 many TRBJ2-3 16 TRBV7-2 TGTGCCAGCAGTCCTGCTAGCGGGGGGGGCGGGTATACGCAGTATTTT CASSPASGGGGYTQYF
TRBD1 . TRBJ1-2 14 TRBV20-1 TGCAGTGCCTCCGGACAGGGCTTCTTCTATGGCTACACCTTC CSASGQGFFYGYTF
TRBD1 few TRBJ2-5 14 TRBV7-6 TGTGCCAGCAGCTTTCAGGGGGCTCGAGAGACCCAGTACTTC CASSFQGARETQYF
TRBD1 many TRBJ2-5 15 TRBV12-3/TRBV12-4 TGTGCCAGCAGTTTAGCCTTGGACAGGGTGGAGACCCAGTACTTC CASSLALDRVETQYF
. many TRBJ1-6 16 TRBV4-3 TGCGCCAGCAGCCAAGATTACCGGCGGGTGGATTCACCCCTCCACTTT CASSQDYRRVDSPLHF
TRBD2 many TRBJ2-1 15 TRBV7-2 TGTGCCAGCAGCTTAGTCGGGGGGGCCTACAATGAGCAGTTCTTC CASSLVGGAYNEQFF
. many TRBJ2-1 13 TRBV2 TGTGCCAGCACAAAGGACAGAAACAATGAGCAGTTCTTC CASTKDRNNEQFF
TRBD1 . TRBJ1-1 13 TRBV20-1 TGCTGTGCCACAGGAGGGGGCAACACTGAAGCTTTCTTT CCATGGGNTEAFF
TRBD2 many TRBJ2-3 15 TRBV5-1 TGCGCCAGCGCTACTAGCGGTGATTTCACAGATACGCAGTATTTT CASATSGDFTDTQYF
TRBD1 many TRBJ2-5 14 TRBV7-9 TGTGCCAGCAGCAAAGAGGGACAGCAAGAGACCCAGTACTTC CASSKEGQQETQYF
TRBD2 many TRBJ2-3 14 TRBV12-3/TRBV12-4 TGTGCCAGCGCTCTCGGGGGGGGGACAGATACGCAGTATTTT CASALGGGTDTQYF
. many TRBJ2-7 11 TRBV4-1 TGCGCCAGCAGCCTTGAGGGGGAGCAGTACTTC CASSLEGEQYF
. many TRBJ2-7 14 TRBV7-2 TGTGCCAGCAGCTTATACGGCTCTTCTTACGAGCAGTACTTC CASSLYGSSYEQYF
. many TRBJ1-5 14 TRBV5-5 TGTGCCAGCAGCTCGATTTCGGGATCTCAGCCCCAGCATTTT CASSSISGSQPQHF
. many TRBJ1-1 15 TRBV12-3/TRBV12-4 TGTGCCAGCAGTTTAGCCCGTTTAATGAACACTGAAGCTTTCTTT CASSLARLMNTEAFF
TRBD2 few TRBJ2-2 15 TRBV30 TGTGCCTGGAGTGTGATACTAGCGGGGACCGGGGAGCTGTTTTTT CAWSVILAGTGELFF
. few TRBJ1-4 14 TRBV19 TGTGCCAGTAGCCAGAGCGGCGGTCGGGAAAAACTGTTTTTT CASSQSGGREKLFF
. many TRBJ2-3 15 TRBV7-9 TGTGCCAGCAGCTCACGAGCGGAGGGTGGAGATACGCAGTATTTT CASSSRAEGGDTQYF
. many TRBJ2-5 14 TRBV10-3 TGTGCCCCCCGGGGAGCGGAGCCACAAGAGACCCAGTACTTC CAPRGAEPQETQYF
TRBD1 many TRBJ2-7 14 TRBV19 TGTGCCAGTAGTATTCGAGGGGGCGTCTACGAGCAGTACTTC CASSIRGGVYEQYF
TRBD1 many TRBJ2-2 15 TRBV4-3 TGCGCCAGCAGCCAGGACAGGGTACACACCGGGGAGCTGTTTTTT CASSQDRVHTGELFF
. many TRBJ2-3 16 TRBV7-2 TGTGCCAGCAGCTTAGCCGTTGGGGCCGGGGGAGATACGCAGTATTTT CASSLAVGAGGDTQYF
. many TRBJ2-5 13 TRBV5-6 TGTGCCAGCAGCTCCACATATACGGAGACCCAGTACTTC CASSSTYTETQYF
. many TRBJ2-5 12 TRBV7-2 TGTGCCAGCAGCCAGGACAGTCAGACCCAGTACTTC CASSQDSQTQYF
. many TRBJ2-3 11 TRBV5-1 TGCGCCAGCAGGACAGAAGCTATGTCATATTTT CASRTEAMSYF
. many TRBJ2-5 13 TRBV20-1 TGCAGTGCTAGTTGGGGGGTACAAGAGACCCAGTACTTC CSASWGVQETQYF
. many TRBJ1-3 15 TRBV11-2 TGTGCCAGCAGCACCTCGGGGGATTCTGGAAACACCATATATTTT CASSTSGDSGNTIYF
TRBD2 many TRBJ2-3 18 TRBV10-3 TGTGCCATCAGTCCTGCAAAATCACTAGCGGGGGCGACAGATACGCAGTATTTT CAISPAKSLAGATDTQYF
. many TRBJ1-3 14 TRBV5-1 TGCGCCAGCAGCTCTCCGGAATCTGGAAACACCATATATTTT CASSSPESGNTIYF
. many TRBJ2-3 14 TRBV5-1 TGCGCCAGCAGCTTGGGTGCAGCGACAGATACGCAGTATTTT CASSLGAATDTQYF
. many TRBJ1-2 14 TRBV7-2 TGTGCCAGCAGCTTGGGGCGAAGGACCTATGGCTACACCTTC CASSLGRRTYGYTF
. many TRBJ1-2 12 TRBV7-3 TGTGCCAGCAGCTCTGGGGACGATGGCTACACCTTC CASSSGDDGYTF
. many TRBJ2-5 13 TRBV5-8 TGTGCCAGCCTTAAGACGGCTTCGGGGACCCAGTACTTC CASLKTASGTQYF
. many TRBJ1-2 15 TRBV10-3 TGTGCCATCAGTGAGCGACCCGGGACGGAGTATGGCTACACCTTC CAISERPGTEYGYTF
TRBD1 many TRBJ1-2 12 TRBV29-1 TGCAGCGTTGACAGGGGGCATTATGGCTACACCTTC CSVDRGHYGYTF
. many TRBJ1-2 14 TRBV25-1 TGTGCCAGCAGTGAACAAGGGGATACCTATGGCTACACCTTC CASSEQGDTYGYTF
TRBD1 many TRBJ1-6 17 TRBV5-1 TGCGCCAGCAGCCCTTTCCCGACAGGGTCGGGTGATTCACCCCTCCACTTT CASSPFPTGSGDSPLHF
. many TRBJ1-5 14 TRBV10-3 TGTGCCATCAGTGATGAGGGGACTCATCAGCCCCAGCATTTT CAISDEGTHQPQHF
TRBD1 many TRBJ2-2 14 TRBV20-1 TGCAGTGCTCAGGGACAGGGGAACACCGGGGAGCTGTTTTTT CSAQGQGNTGELFF
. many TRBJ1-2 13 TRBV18 TGTGCCAGCTCACCTACAGGGTGGAAGGGCTACACCTTC CASSPTGWKGYTF
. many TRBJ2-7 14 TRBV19 TGTGCCAGTAGAATACTTCCGGGGGCGGCCGAGCAGTACTTC CASRILPGAAEQYF
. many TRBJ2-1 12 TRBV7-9 TGTGCCAGCAGCTTAGCACTCAATGAGCAGTTCTTC CASSLALNEQFF
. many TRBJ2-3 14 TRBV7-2 TGTGCCAGCAGCTTAACGTTCGGGGGCGATACGCAGTATTTT CASSLTFGGDTQYF
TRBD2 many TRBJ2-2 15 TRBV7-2 TGTGCCAGCAGCTGGGGACTAGGGAACACCGGGGAGCTGTTTTTT CASSWGLGNTGELFF
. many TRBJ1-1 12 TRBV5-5 TGTGCCAGCAGAGCCTTGAACACTGAAGCTTTCTTT CASRALNTEAFF
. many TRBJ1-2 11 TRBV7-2 TGTGCCAGCAGCTCGTACTATGGCTACACCTTC CASSSYYGYTF
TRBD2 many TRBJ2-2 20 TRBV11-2 TGTGCCAGCAGTCCGCCCGGAGCCAGGACTAGCGGGAAGAACACCGGGGAGCTGTTTTTT CASSPPGARTSGKNTGELFF
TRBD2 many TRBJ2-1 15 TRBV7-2 TGTGCCAGCAGGCGGGGACTAGCGGGATTCAATGAGCAGTTCTTC CASRRGLAGFNEQFF
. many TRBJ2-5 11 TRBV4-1 TGCGCCAGCAGCCAAGAAGAGACCCAGTACTTC CASSQEETQYF
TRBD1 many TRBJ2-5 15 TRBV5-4 TGTGCCAGCAGCTCGGGGACAGGTTCCCAAGAGACCCAGTACTTC CASSSGTGSQETQYF
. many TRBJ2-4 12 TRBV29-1 TGCAGCGCGGTCTTTGGTAAAAACATTCAGTACTTC CSAVFGKNIQYF